These 27 T cell receptor beta chains share one sample of origin, sequenced in a study of blood T cell repertoires in COVID-19. Clones were read by immunoSEQ multiplex PCR, and TCRdb kept only the in-frame ones, dropping some. The repertoire holds 300,000 to 350,000 clones, 83% seen once, with about 2.7% in the top ten. Material for sequencing was peripheral blood. These receptors were collected from a man in his thirties or forties with active or convalescent COVID-19.

This clone is a singleton in its sample. The DNA of the CDR3 is TGTGCCAGCAGTTACACAACGGGAGCCGGGTGGGAGCAGTACTTC. Protein: CASSYTTGAGWEQYF. The V call is TRBV6-2 or TRBV6-3, the J call TRBJ2-7; TRBD2 might be the D (6 bases). Trimming took off 2 bases at V and 7 bases at J, with 18 bases between the two ends. The CDR3 loop spans 15 amino acids. Germline assignment: CDR1 MNHEY and CDR2 SVGEGT.

The rearrangement uses TRBV29-1 and TRBJ1-1, with a possible D match to TRBD1 (5 bases). Germline CDR1 reads SQVTM; CDR2 reads ANQGSEA. The CDR3 spans 13 residues. V lost 5 bases, J lost 5 bases, and 15 bases lay in between. CDR3 sequence: CSVSLHGGTEAFF. The CDR3 DNA follows: TGCAGCGTTTCTCTCCACGGGGGGACTGAAGCTTTCTTT.

The chain links TRBV11-2 to TRBJ2-2, with D possibly TRBD2 on 6 matching bases. Trimming took off 7 bases at V and 4 bases at J, with 10 bases between the two ends. This CDR3 is built from 13 residues. Germline V gene sequence: CDR1 SGHAT, CDR2 FQNNGV. The CDR3 bases are TGTGCCAGCACCGCGGGATTCACCGGGGAGCTGTTTTTT. It is translated as CASTAGFTGELFF.

V usage is TRBV29-1 and J usage is TRBJ1-2; D perhaps matches TRBD1 (6 bases). The CDR3 length is 14 residues. With 4 bases removed from V and 2 bases from J, the gap between germline ends came to 14 bases. Germline V lookup: CDR1 SQVTM, CDR2 ANQGSEA. In nucleotides, the CDR3 is TGCAGCGTTGGCGGGTCCGGACAGAACTATGGCTACACCTTC. It encodes CSVGGSGQNYGYTF.

The V and J genes are TRBV7-6 and TRBJ1-6; no definite D call. This CDR3 is 13 amino acids long. Trimming took 3 bases from V and 5 from J, leaving 5 bases between them. Germline V gene sequence: CDR1 SGHVS, CDR2 FNYEAQ. The CDR3 sequence: CASSFTDNSPLHF. The CDR3 region has the DNA TGTGCCAGCAGCTTTACAGATAATTCACCCCTCCACTTT.

This sequence joins TRBV28 and TRBJ2-1; TRBD2 matches 7 bases. Unmatched junction bases numbered 5, after V lost 3 bases and J lost 0 bases. Germline values: CDR1 MDHEN, CDR2 SYDVKM. CDR3 length: 16 amino acids. This CDR3 reads CASSFVAGRSYNEQFF. DNA of the CDR3: TGTGCCAGCAGTTTTGTAGCGGGCCGCTCCTACAATGAGCAGTTCTTC.

Only one count was recorded for this clone. The chain combines TRBV14 with TRBJ1-2, with TRBD1 matching over 7 bases. The CDR3 totals 13 residues. Germline CDR1 reads SGHDN; CDR2 reads FVKESK. V trimming: 4 bases; J trimming: 6 bases; junction bases outside the gene matches: 5. The CDR3 nucleotides read TGTGCCAGCAGCCCGAGACAGGGCGATGGCTACACCTTC. Encoded protein: CASSPRQGDGYTF.

The rearrangement joins TRBV11-3 to TRBJ2-3; 12 bases are shared with TRBD1. The CDR3 totals 15 residues. With 5 bases clipped from V and 6 bases from J, the junction kept 6 bases outside the gene matches. Germline lookup yields CDR1 SGHNT and CDR2 YENEEA. The CDR3 loop is CASSSGTGGMDTQYF. In DNA form, the CDR3 reads TGTGCCAGCAGCAGCGGGACAGGGGGCATGGATACGCAGTATTTT.

V usage is TRBV13 and J usage is TRBJ2-7; TRBD2 might be the D (6 bases). Trimming removed 3 bases at V and 6 bases at J, with 6 bases between. The CDR3 contains 11 residues. In germline, CDR1 is PRHDT, CDR2 FYEKMQ (reference sequence). CDR3: CASSFGGEQYF. The CDR3 DNA reads TGTGCCAGCAGCTTCGGGGGCGAGCAGTACTTC.

The chain is built from TRBV7-8 and TRBJ1-6; possibly TRBD1 for D (5 bases). Trimming removed 0 bases from V and 0 bases from J, with 15 bases in between. Germline V gives CDR1 SGHVS, CDR2 FQNEAQ. The CDR3 consists of 19 residues. In nucleotides, the CDR3 is TGTGCCAGCAGCTTAGCCTTCGGGACTGCAAGCTCCTATAATTCACCCCTCCACTTT. This codes for CASSLAFGTASSYNSPLHF. Filled out from reference TRBV7-8 and TRBJ1-6, the complete variable domain reads GAGVSQSPRYKVAKRGQDVALRCDPISGHVSLFWYQQALGQGPEFLTYFQNEAQLDKSGLPSDRFFAERPEGSVSTLKIQRTQQEDSAVYLCASSLAFGTASSYNSPLHFGNGTRLTVT.

This chain links TRBV29-1 with TRBJ2-2; D gene uncertain. V was pared by 7 bases and J by 1 base, with 13 bases between. Germline CDR1 reads SQVTM; CDR2 reads ANQGSEA. The CDR3 sequence is 14 residues long. The DNA for the CDR3 is TGCAGCGGCCGTGGGCTACGGAACACCGGGGAGCTGTTTTTT. Protein sequence: CSGRGLRNTGELFF.

The J gene is TRBJ1-5, the V gene TRBV5-8; 8 positions agree with TRBD1. The CDR3 spans 14 residues. CDR1 is SGHTS and CDR2 is YDEGEE in the germline V gene. The junction had 7 bases not matched to a gene; V was cut back by 5 bases and J by 6 bases. CDR3 loop: CASRYRQGSQPQHF. The CDR3 DNA reads TGTGCCAGCAGATACAGACAGGGGAGTCAGCCCCAGCATTTT.

The chain employs TRBV9 and TRBJ2-5, with D possibly TRBD2 on 5 matching bases. V was cut by 3 bases and J by 2 bases, with 8 bases left in between. There are 13 residues in the CDR3. Germline CDR1 SGDLS, CDR2 YYNGEE. The CDR3 loop is CASSGLAQETQYF. As DNA, the CDR3 is TGTGCCAGCAGCGGGCTAGCTCAAGAGACCCAGTACTTC.

The rearrangement joins TRBV2 to TRBJ2-1, with 13 bases that match TRBD2. The CDR3 runs to 16 residues. Germline values: CDR1 SNHLY, CDR2 FYNNEI. Losses at the gene ends were 5 bases for V and 5 bases for J; bases not matched to a gene: 6. Written as DNA, the CDR3 is TGTGCCAGCAGTTTTCGACTAGCGGGGGGCCACAATGAGCAGTTCTTC. Its protein is CASSFRLAGGHNEQFF.

This clone appeared once. J is TRBJ2-5 and V is TRBV19; 7 bases line up with TRBD2. Germline values: CDR1 LNHDA, CDR2 SQIVND (reference sequence). The CDR3 sequence is 17 residues long. Trimming took 4 bases from V and 1 from J; bases not matched to a gene: 12. The CDR3 reads CASSSGWSGEIQETQYF. The CDR3 coding sequence is TGTGCCAGTAGTAGTGGTTGGAGCGGGGAGATCCAAGAGACCCAGTACTTC.

The J gene is TRBJ2-7, the V gene TRBV4-1, with a tentative D call TRBD1 (6 bases). Germline V gene data show CDR1 as MGHRA and CDR2 as YSYEKL. Trimming removed 3 bases from V and 2 bases from J, with 11 bases in between. This CDR3 region has 14 residues. This CDR3 is CASSQTRDTYEQYF. CDR3 sequence (DNA): TGCGCCAGCAGCCAGACGAGGGACACCTACGAGCAGTACTTC.

V is TRBV7-2 and J is TRBJ1-2; D uncertain. The CDR3 loop spans 15 amino acids. V lost 2 bases and J 4 bases, leaving 14 bases between the germline ends. Germline V gives CDR1 SGHTA, CDR2 FQGNSA. Written as DNA, the CDR3 is TGTGCCAGCAGCTTATCCGGGCGAGGGTCCTATGGCTACACCTTC. Amino acid sequence: CASSLSGRGSYGYTF.

CDR3: CASSQVYNRGDEQYF. DNA for the CDR3: TGTGCCAGCAGCCAAGTGTACAACAGGGGAGACGAGCAGTACTTC. The chain has TRBV14 and TRBJ2-7, with 7 bases that match TRBD1. The CDR3 contains 15 residues. Germline V gives CDR1 SGHDN, CDR2 FVKESK. V trimming: 1 base; J trimming: 5 bases; junction bases outside the gene matches: 8.

J is TRBJ1-1 and V is TRBV28, with TRBD1 matching 10 bases. Germline-derived CDR1 and CDR2 are MDHEN and SYDVKM. The CDR3 totals 17 residues. The trim removed 6 bases at V and 6 bases at J, leaving 16 bases unmatched. The CDR3 loop is CASRTWGTGALGAEAFF. The CDR3 DNA is TGTGCCAGCAGGACCTGGGGGACAGGGGCATTAGGGGCTGAAGCTTTCTTT.

Concerning this clone: Other DNA sequences in the same sample also yield this CDR3. V gene TRBV7-2 combines with J gene TRBJ2-7; 11 bases align to TRBD2. Trimming took 5 bases from V and 2 from J; bases not matched to a gene: 5. This CDR3 comprises 15 residues. CDR1 and CDR2 from the germline V gene are SGHTA and FQGNSA. CDR3 sequence reads: CASSGRLAGTYEQYF. The CDR3 DNA sequence: TGTGCCAGCAGCGGAAGACTAGCGGGGACCTACGAGCAGTACTTC.

The V and J genes are TRBV30 and TRBJ1-6; D gene uncertain. V lost 2 bases and J 13 bases, leaving 15 bases between the germline ends. Germline CDR1 is GTSNPN and CDR2 is SVGIG (reference sequence). The CDR3 length is 13 residues. CDR3 residues: CAWSFSPPNPLHF. The CDR3 DNA reads as TGTGCCTGGAGTTTTAGCCCCCCAAATCCCCTCCACTTT.

This clone appeared a few times. The chain combines TRBV5-1 with TRBJ2-4; TRBD2 is a possible D gene (5 bases). Trimming pared 1 base from V and 5 bases from J, leaving 13 bases between. This CDR3 has 15 amino acids. The germline gives CDR1 SGHRS, CDR2 YFSETQ. CDR3: CASSLFGLSENIQYF. CDR3 nucleotides: TGCGCCAGCAGCTTGTTTGGACTTAGCGAAAACATTCAGTACTTC.

The chain employs TRBV28 and TRBJ1-2; the match to TRBD1 covers 11 bases. V shed 4 bases, J shed 14 bases, and the junction held 6 bases outside the gene matches. The CDR3 runs 12 residues. Germline V gives CDR1 MDHEN, CDR2 SYDVKM. CDR3 sequence (DNA): TGTGCCAGCAGTTCCGGACAGGGGGCATTAACCTTC. As protein: CASSSGQGALTF.

J is TRBJ2-7 and V is TRBV14, with TRBD2 matching over 7 bases. Trimming removed 0 bases from V and 4 bases from J; junction bases left unmatched: 9. The CDR3 consists of 16 residues. CDR1 and CDR2 (germline): SGHDN, FVKESK. The CDR3 DNA reads TGTGCCAGCAGCCAAGACTCTAGCGGAATATTTTACGAGCAGTACTTC. Translating gives CASSQDSSGIFYEQYF.

The chain couples TRBV6-6 to TRBJ1-5; D is unresolved. Trimming shortened V by 9 bases and J by 2 bases, and 8 bases separated the two germline ends. The germline V gene encodes CDR1 MNHNY and CDR2 SVGAGI (reference sequence). The CDR3 spans 12 residues. This CDR3 reads CASTVGNQPQHF. The CDR3 DNA reads TGTGCCAGTACAGTAGGCAATCAGCCCCAGCATTTT.

The J gene is TRBJ1-6, the V gene TRBV20-1; D uncertain. Trimming removed 3 bases from V and 0 bases from J, with 6 bases in between. The CDR3 spans 14 residues. Looked up from germline, CDR1 is DFQATT and CDR2 is SNEGSKA (reference sequence). As DNA, the CDR3 is TGCAGTGCTAGTCTGAGCTCCTATAATTCACCCCTCCACTTT. It is translated as CSASLSSYNSPLHF.

A single count supports this clone. The chain couples TRBV7-2 to TRBJ1-1, with 7 bases fitting TRBD1. The V gene end was trimmed by 6 bases and the J gene end by 0 bases; junction bases not matched to a gene: 13. CDR1 SGHTA and CDR2 FQGNSA come from the germline V gene. This CDR3 has 17 residues. CDR3 sequence: CASSLGGGRRMNTEAFF. The CDR3 nucleotides are TGTGCCAGCAGTCTAGGGGGCGGACGGAGGATGAACACTGAAGCTTTCTTT.